This is a list of T cell receptor beta chains from one sample in a study of blood T cell repertoires in COVID-19. The data were produced by immunoSEQ multiplex PCR, yet TCRdb's version contains in-frame clones alone and is incomplete. There are just under 60,000 clones in the sample; roughly 88% occur only once, and 4.8% lies in the top ten. Sequencing used peripheral blood. The receptors originated from a man in his 60s with acute or convalescent COVID-19. The CDR3 runs from the conserved cysteine through the conserved F or W. A D gene is named only where the DNA matches it firmly. Clone size, where shown, is once, few, many, or a class for clones that have expanded.

v_gene	d_gene	abundance	j_gene	CDR3aa	CDR3nt
TRBV28	TRBD1	-	TRBJ1-6	CASSPSGGAGGYYNSPLHF	TGTGCCAGCAGTCCCTCGGGAGGGGCAGGGGGGTATTATAATTCACCCCTCCACTTT
TRBV9	-	-	TRBJ1-1	CASSAQQGLGTTEAFF	TGTGCCAGCAGCGCCCAGCAGGGGCTGGGGACCACTGAAGCTTTCTTT
TRBV7-2	TRBD1	few	TRBJ2-7	CASSLVDRGTYEQYF	TGTGCCAGCAGCCTTGTTGACAGGGGCACCTACGAGCAGTACTTC
TRBV27	TRBD1	-	TRBJ1-2	CASRPTTGAPYGYTF	TGTGCCAGCAGGCCCACCACAGGGGCTCCCTATGGCTACACCTTC
TRBV19	-	-	TRBJ1-6	CASTPGGSPLHF	TGTGCCAGTACCCCCGGAGGGTCACCCCTCCACTTT
TRBV4-1	-	-	TRBJ1-2	CASSQEFSGRRYNYGYTF	TGCGCCAGCAGCCAAGAGTTTTCCGGCAGGCGTTATAACTATGGCTACACCTTC
TRBV5-4	-	-	TRBJ1-2	CASSPPAGLDYGYTF	TGTGCCAGCAGCCCCCCGGCCGGGTTGGACTATGGCTACACCTTC
TRBV28	-	-	TRBJ1-2	CASSPYRANYGYTF	TGTGCCAGCAGTCCCTACAGAGCTAACTATGGCTACACCTTC
TRBV11-2	-	-	TRBJ2-1	CASSSWTGEYGNEQFF	TGTGCCAGCAGCTCCTGGACGGGAGAGTATGGGAATGAGCAGTTCTTC
TRBV13	-	-	TRBJ1-2	CASSPTGLSYGYTF	TGTGCCAGCAGCCCTACAGGGCTATCCTATGGCTACACCTTC
TRBV7-3	TRBD1	-	TRBJ1-2	CATRGQGSYGYTF	TGTGCCACGAGGGGGCAGGGGAGCTATGGCTACACCTTC
TRBV28	-	-	TRBJ1-2	CASSLPPGGYGYTF	TGTGCCAGCAGTCTCCCCCCGGGAGGCTATGGCTACACCTTC
TRBV11-2	TRBD1	few	TRBJ2-2	CASSLNRGPNTGELFF	TGTGCCAGCAGCTTGAACAGGGGACCGAACACCGGGGAGCTGTTTTTT
TRBV5-1	-	-	TRBJ1-1	CASSLASGLNTEAFF	TGCGCCAGCAGCTTGGCTTCGGGTTTAAACACTGAAGCTTTCTTT
TRBV3-1/TRBV3-2	TRBD2	-	TRBJ2-2	CASSATSGRWDGELFF	TGTGCCAGCAGCGCTACTAGCGGGAGGTGGGACGGGGAGCTGTTTTTT